This T cell receptor beta chain was sequenced for a study of Ad26.COV2.S vaccination and SARS-CoV-2 variants. Study-level results: Spike-specific responses of CD8+ and CD4+ T cells were reported to display substantial breadth after vaccination.

Germline V CDR1 and CDR2: SGHRS, YFSETQ. The trim removed 4 bases at V and 2 bases at J, leaving 3 bases unmatched. The CDR3 spans 16 residues. The method was immunoSEQ multiplex PCR; TCRdb's version includes in-frame clones alone and lacks a portion of them. Of roughly 380,000 clones detected, 70% to 90% appear once; the ten largest clones hold 3% to 4%. Treatment noted: roughly 19 received Ad26.COV2.S at low or high dose, single or two shots; several received placebo; per-sample allocation not given. After the first vaccine or placebo injection, samples were drawn on day 63. Spike of the Wuhan-strain SARS-CoV-2 was expressed by an Ad26 vector, which formed the vaccine. This clone has just one count. Its antigen is currently unknown.

The clonotype was recovered from a person aged 18-60 years who received the Ad26.COV2.S COVID-19 vaccine or a placebo. This material consisted of peripheral blood, taken in a trial of Ad26.COV2.S vaccine versus placebo. The chain joins TRBV5-1 to TRBJ2-3, with 14 bases that match TRBD2. The CDR3 protein is CASSRGLAGATDTQYF. CDR3 sequence (DNA): TGCGCCAGCAGCCGGGGACTAGCGGGAGCCACAGATACGCAGTATTTT.